A selection of T cell receptor beta chains follows, all from one sample in a study of radiotherapy plus CTLA-4 blockade in lung cancer. Clones were sequenced by immunoSEQ multiplex PCR, and TCRdb holds only the in-frame ones, with some missing. The sample has about 62,000 clones, about 72% seen once. The sequences come from peripheral blood, collected from a patient treated with radiotherapy plus ipilimumab. The source is a human donor with non-small cell lung cancer who had a complete response to radiotherapy plus ipilimumab. Each CDR3 is given with its conserved first and last residue. Fields, in order: clone size, J gene, D gene, V gene, CDR3 protein, CDR3 DNA. The D gene is left open where the match is weak. Expanded clones are given a class, and other clones once, few, many or no size at all.

clone size: NA
J gene: TRBJ2-1
D gene: TRBD2
V gene: TRBV5-1
CDR3 protein: CASRLLSGGPSYNEQFF
CDR3 DNA: TGCGCCAGCAGACTCCTGAGCGGGGGGCCGTCCTACAATGAGCAGTTCTTC

clone size: NA
J gene: TRBJ2-1
D gene: TRBD2
V gene: TRBV6-1
CDR3 protein: CASRVGTSGGGEQFF
CDR3 DNA: TGTGCCAGCAGGGTCGGGACTAGCGGTGGAGGGGAGCAGTTCTTC

clone size: NA
J gene: TRBJ1-4
D gene: TRBD1
V gene: TRBV5-1
CDR3 protein: CASSLGQGRGAGEKLFF
CDR3 DNA: TGCGCCAGCAGCTTAGGACAGGGCCGCGGTGCCGGTGAAAAACTGTTTTTT

clone size: NA
J gene: TRBJ1-4
D gene: NA
V gene: TRBV6-6
CDR3 protein: CASSRTAGTLGEKLFF
CDR3 DNA: TGTGCCAGCAGTCGGACTGCGGGGACCCTAGGGGAAAAACTGTTTTTT

clone size: NA
J gene: TRBJ2-4
D gene: TRBD2
V gene: TRBV28
CDR3 protein: CASSLLAGVGWYIQYF
CDR3 DNA: TGTGCCAGCAGTCTTCTAGCGGGAGTTGGGTGGTACATTCAGTACTTC

clone size: NA
J gene: TRBJ2-3
D gene: TRBD2
V gene: TRBV4-1
CDR3 protein: CASSRGLAGGLGEDTQYF
CDR3 DNA: TGCGCCAGCAGCCGCGGACTAGCGGGGGGTCTCGGAGAAGATACGCAGTATTTT

clone size: NA
J gene: TRBJ2-7
D gene: TRBD2
V gene: TRBV5-5
CDR3 protein: CASRRSGLAGGYEQYF
CDR3 DNA: TGTGCCAGCAGACGATCGGGACTAGCGGGGGGCTACGAGCAGTACTTC

clone size: NA
J gene: TRBJ1-2
D gene: TRBD1
V gene: TRBV6-1
CDR3 protein: CASSESPARQGAYGYTF
CDR3 DNA: TGTGCCAGCAGTGAATCTCCCGCTAGACAGGGGGCCTATGGCTACACCTTC

clone size: once
J gene: TRBJ2-7
D gene: NA
V gene: TRBV14
CDR3 protein: CASSQDRFFGRDSYEQYF
CDR3 DNA: TGTGCCAGCAGCCAAGATAGATTCTTTGGCAGGGATTCCTACGAGCAGTACTTC

clone size: NA
J gene: TRBJ2-4
D gene: NA
V gene: TRBV1
CDR3 protein: CTSTPQGLIYF
CDR3 DNA: TGCACCAGCACCCCACAGGGTTTGATCTACTTC

clone size: NA
J gene: TRBJ2-5
D gene: TRBD2
V gene: TRBV5-4
CDR3 protein: CASSLLAGGNEQYF
CDR3 DNA: TGTGCCAGCAGCTTGTTAGCGGGGGGAAATGAGCAGTACTTC

clone size: NA
J gene: TRBJ1-1
D gene: NA
V gene: TRBV9
CDR3 protein: CASSPTQGGGNTEAFF
CDR3 DNA: TGTGCCAGCAGCCCAACCCAAGGCGGGGGGAACACTGAAGCTTTCTTT

clone size: NA
J gene: TRBJ1-6
D gene: NA
V gene: TRBV4-3
CDR3 protein: CASSQQQSYNSPLHF
CDR3 DNA: TGCGCCAGCAGCCAACAACAGTCCTATAATTCACCCCTCCACTTT

clone size: NA
J gene: TRBJ2-5
D gene: NA
V gene: TRBV28
CDR3 protein: CASSSPAGRKETQYF
CDR3 DNA: TGTGCCAGCAGCTCTCCGGCGGGCAGAAAAGAGACCCAGTACTTC

clone size: NA
J gene: TRBJ1-1
D gene: NA
V gene: TRBV4-1
CDR3 protein: CASSHAPRSQNTEAFF
CDR3 DNA: TGCGCCAGCAGCCATGCCCCCCGTAGTCAGAACACTGAAGCTTTCTTT

clone size: NA
J gene: TRBJ2-1
D gene: TRBD2
V gene: TRBV6-1
CDR3 protein: CASSPWGGYEQFF
CDR3 DNA: TGTGCCAGCAGTCCCTGGGGGGGGTACGAGCAGTTCTTC

clone size: NA
J gene: TRBJ2-5
D gene: TRBD1
V gene: TRBV25-1
CDR3 protein: CASSEYRGRGQETQYF
CDR3 DNA: TGTGCCAGCAGTGAATACAGGGGGCGCGGACAAGAGACCCAGTACTTC

clone size: NA
J gene: TRBJ1-1
D gene: NA
V gene: TRBV5-6
CDR3 protein: CASSLASGINTEAFF
CDR3 DNA: TGTGCCAGCAGCTTGGCCTCGGGGATTAACACTGAAGCTTTCTTT

clone size: NA
J gene: TRBJ2-4
D gene: NA
V gene: TRBV28
CDR3 protein: CARPADSLKLAKNIQYF
CDR3 DNA: TGTGCCAGGCCGGCGGACAGTTTAAAACTAGCCAAAAACATTCAGTACTTC

clone size: once
J gene: TRBJ1-2
D gene: NA
V gene: TRBV27
CDR3 protein: CASSLRWRGDGYTF
CDR3 DNA: TGTGCCAGCAGTTTGCGCTGGCGGGGGGACGGCTACACCTTC

clone size: few
J gene: TRBJ2-7
D gene: TRBD1
V gene: TRBV30
CDR3 protein: CAWSTGGPYEQYF
CDR3 DNA: TGTGCCTGGAGTACAGGGGGCCCCTACGAGCAGTACTTC

clone size: NA
J gene: TRBJ2-3
D gene: NA
V gene: TRBV6-1
CDR3 protein: CASSEGGQGTDTQYF
CDR3 DNA: TGTGCCAGCAGTGAAGGGGGTCAGGGTACAGATACGCAGTATTTT

clone size: once
J gene: TRBJ2-1
D gene: NA
V gene: TRBV29-1
CDR3 protein: CSASLTSSYNEQFF
CDR3 DNA: TGCAGCGCATCACTAACAAGCTCCTACAATGAGCAGTTCTTC

clone size: NA
J gene: TRBJ2-3
D gene: TRBD2
V gene: TRBV30
CDR3 protein: CAWTWGLASGREADTQYF
CDR3 DNA: TGTGCCTGGACCTGGGGACTTGCTAGCGGGAGGGAAGCAGATACGCAGTATTTT

clone size: NA
J gene: TRBJ2-7
D gene: TRBD2
V gene: TRBV7-8
CDR3 protein: CASSPVGGGGGASYEQYF
CDR3 DNA: TGTGCCAGCAGCCCAGTCGGGGGGGGTGGGGGCGCTTCCTACGAGCAGTACTTC

clone size: many
J gene: TRBJ1-6
D gene: NA
V gene: TRBV7-2
CDR3 protein: CASSLELVSPLHF
CDR3 DNA: TGTGCCAGCAGCTTAGAGTTAGTCTCACCCCTCCACTTT

clone size: NA
J gene: TRBJ1-4
D gene: NA
V gene: TRBV2
CDR3 protein: CASRYSGKLFF
CDR3 DNA: TGTGCCAGCAGATACAGCGGAAAACTGTTTTTT

clone size: NA
J gene: TRBJ2-7
D gene: NA
V gene: TRBV18
CDR3 protein: CASSPQSSYEQYF
CDR3 DNA: TGTGCCAGCTCCCCACAGAGTTCCTACGAGCAGTACTTC

clone size: NA
J gene: TRBJ1-1
D gene: TRBD1
V gene: TRBV6-6
CDR3 protein: CASSYTTGGGTEAFF
CDR3 DNA: TGTGCCAGCAGTTACACAACAGGGGGTGGCACTGAAGCTTTCTTT

clone size: NA
J gene: TRBJ2-6
D gene: NA
V gene: TRBV6-4
CDR3 protein: CASSNRDTISGANVLTF
CDR3 DNA: TGTGCCAGCAGTAACCGGGACACCATCTCTGGGGCCAACGTCCTGACTTTC

clone size: NA
J gene: TRBJ1-2
D gene: NA
V gene: TRBV30
CDR3 protein: CAWLRWTGYTF
CDR3 DNA: TGTGCCTGGCTAAGGTGGACAGGCTACACCTTC

clone size: NA
J gene: TRBJ2-6
D gene: TRBD1
V gene: TRBV28
CDR3 protein: CASRGQGSGANVLTF
CDR3 DNA: TGTGCCAGCAGGGGACAGGGATCTGGGGCCAACGTCCTGACTTTC

clone size: NA
J gene: TRBJ1-5
D gene: NA
V gene: TRBV6-1
CDR3 protein: CASNTGSQPQHF
CDR3 DNA: TGTGCCAGCAATACAGGTTCTCAGCCCCAGCATTTT

clone size: NA
J gene: TRBJ2-4
D gene: NA
V gene: TRBV21-1
CDR3 protein: CASTPGAALAKNIQYF
CDR3 DNA: TGTGCCAGCACCCCAGGGGCAGCGCTAGCCAAAAACATTCAGTACTTC

clone size: NA
J gene: TRBJ2-1
D gene: TRBD2
V gene: TRBV7-2
CDR3 protein: CASSRSGGGSYNEQFF
CDR3 DNA: TGTGCCAGCAGTAGAAGCGGGGGGGGTTCCTACAATGAGCAGTTCTTC

clone size: NA
J gene: TRBJ2-1
D gene: NA
V gene: TRBV6-5
CDR3 protein: CASSYGYSLAEQFF
CDR3 DNA: TGTGCCAGCAGTTACGGGTATAGCCTCGCTGAGCAGTTCTTC

clone size: once
J gene: TRBJ2-7
D gene: NA
V gene: TRBV19
CDR3 protein: CASSTNTGGYEQYF
CDR3 DNA: TGTGCCAGTAGTACAAACACGGGTGGCTACGAGCAGTACTTC

clone size: once
J gene: TRBJ1-3
D gene: NA
V gene: TRBV6-5
CDR3 protein: CASSYGQYAGNTIYF
CDR3 DNA: TGTGCCAGCAGTTACGGGCAATACGCTGGAAACACCATATATTTT

clone size: NA
J gene: TRBJ1-1
D gene: TRBD1
V gene: TRBV11-2
CDR3 protein: CASSMGQRSTEAFF
CDR3 DNA: TGTGCCAGCAGCATGGGACAGAGAAGCACTGAAGCTTTCTTT

clone size: NA
J gene: TRBJ2-7
D gene: TRBD1
V gene: TRBV15
CDR3 protein: CATSRGGQGKEQYF
CDR3 DNA: TGTGCCACCAGCAGAGGTGGACAGGGTAAGGAGCAGTACTTC

clone size: NA
J gene: TRBJ2-2
D gene: TRBD1
V gene: TRBV5-8
CDR3 protein: CASSFRTGGNTGELFF
CDR3 DNA: TGTGCCAGCAGCTTTCGGACAGGGGGCAACACCGGGGAGCTGTTTTTT

clone size: few
J gene: TRBJ2-5
D gene: NA
V gene: TRBV10-1
CDR3 protein: CASSAGEIGETQYF
CDR3 DNA: TGCGCCAGCAGTGCCGGGGAAATCGGAGAGACCCAGTACTTC

clone size: once
J gene: TRBJ1-5
D gene: TRBD1
V gene: TRBV19
CDR3 protein: CASSMGRGNTDTQHF
CDR3 DNA: TGTGCCAGTAGTATGGGCAGGGGGAACACAGATACGCAGCATTTT

clone size: NA
J gene: TRBJ1-1
D gene: NA
V gene: TRBV6-5
CDR3 protein: CASSSFGRGGNTEAFF
CDR3 DNA: TGTGCCAGCAGTTCATTCGGGAGGGGAGGGAACACTGAAGCTTTCTTT

clone size: few
J gene: TRBJ1-2
D gene: NA
V gene: TRBV7-9
CDR3 protein: CASSTGTTRGYTF
CDR3 DNA: TGTGCCAGCAGCACTGGGACAACGCGGGGCTACACCTTC